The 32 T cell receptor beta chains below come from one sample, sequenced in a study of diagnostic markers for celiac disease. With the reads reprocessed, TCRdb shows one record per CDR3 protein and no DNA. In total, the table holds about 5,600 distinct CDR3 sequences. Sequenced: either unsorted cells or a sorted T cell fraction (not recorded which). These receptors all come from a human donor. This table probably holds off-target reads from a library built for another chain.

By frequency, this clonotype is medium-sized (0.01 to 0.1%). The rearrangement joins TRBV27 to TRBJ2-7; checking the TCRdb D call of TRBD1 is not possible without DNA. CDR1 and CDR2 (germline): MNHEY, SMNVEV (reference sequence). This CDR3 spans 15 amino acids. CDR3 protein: CASTLFVGTGNEQYF.

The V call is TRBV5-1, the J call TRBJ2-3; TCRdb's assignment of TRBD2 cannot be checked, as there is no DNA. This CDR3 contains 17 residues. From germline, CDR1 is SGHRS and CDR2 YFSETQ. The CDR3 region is CASSLASTIKYTDTQYF.

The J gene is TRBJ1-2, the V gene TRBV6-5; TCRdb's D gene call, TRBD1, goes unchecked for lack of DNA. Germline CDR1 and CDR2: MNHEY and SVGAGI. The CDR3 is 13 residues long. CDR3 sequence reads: CASGTRGSYGYTF.

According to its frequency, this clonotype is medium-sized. The CDR3 loop reads CASRQGNSPLHF. This chain uses TRBV7-8 with TRBJ1-6; without DNA, the TCRdb call of TRBD1 cannot be checked. CDR1 is SGHVS and CDR2 is FQNEAQ in the germline V gene. The CDR3 contains 12 residues. Filled out from reference TRBV7-8 and TRBJ1-6, the complete variable domain reads GAGVSQSPRYKVAKRGQDVALRCDPISGHVSLFWYQQALGQGPEFLTYFQNEAQLDKSGLPSDRFFAERPEGSVSTLKIQRTQQEDSAVYLCASRQGNSPLHFGNGTRLTVT.

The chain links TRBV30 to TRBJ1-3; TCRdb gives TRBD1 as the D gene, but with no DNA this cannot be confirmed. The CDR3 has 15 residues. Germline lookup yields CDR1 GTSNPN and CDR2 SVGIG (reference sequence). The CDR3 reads CAWGPVGTNGNTIYF.

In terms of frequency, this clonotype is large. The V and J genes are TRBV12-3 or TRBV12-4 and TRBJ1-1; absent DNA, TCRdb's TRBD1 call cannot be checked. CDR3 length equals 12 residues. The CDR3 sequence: CASSPGWTEAFF.

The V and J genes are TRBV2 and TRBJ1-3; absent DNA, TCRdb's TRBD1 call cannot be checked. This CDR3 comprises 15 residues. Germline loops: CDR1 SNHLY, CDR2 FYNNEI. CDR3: CASRGGARTGNTIYF.

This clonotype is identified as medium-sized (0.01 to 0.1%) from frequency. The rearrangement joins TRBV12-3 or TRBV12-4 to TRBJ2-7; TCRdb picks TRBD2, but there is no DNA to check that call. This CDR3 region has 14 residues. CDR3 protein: CASSLVGGLGEQYF.

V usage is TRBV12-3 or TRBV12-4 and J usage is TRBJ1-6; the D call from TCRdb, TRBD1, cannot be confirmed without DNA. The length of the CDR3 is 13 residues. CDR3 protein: CASSLGQVSPLHF.

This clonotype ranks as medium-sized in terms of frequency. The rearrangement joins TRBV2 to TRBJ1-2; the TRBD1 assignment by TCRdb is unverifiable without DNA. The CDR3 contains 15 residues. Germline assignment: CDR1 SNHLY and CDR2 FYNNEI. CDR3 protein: CASSVFRGGSIGYTF.

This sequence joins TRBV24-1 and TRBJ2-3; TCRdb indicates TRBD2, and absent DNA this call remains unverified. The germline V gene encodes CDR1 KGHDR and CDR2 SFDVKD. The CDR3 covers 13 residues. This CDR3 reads CATSDSTSRTQYF.

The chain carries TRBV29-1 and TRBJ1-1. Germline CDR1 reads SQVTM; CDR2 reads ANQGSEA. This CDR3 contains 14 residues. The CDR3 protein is CSVASPGTGFEAFF.

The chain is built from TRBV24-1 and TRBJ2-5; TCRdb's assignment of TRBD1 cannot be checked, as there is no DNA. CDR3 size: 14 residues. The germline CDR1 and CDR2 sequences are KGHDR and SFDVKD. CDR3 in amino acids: CATSDRNRQETQYF.

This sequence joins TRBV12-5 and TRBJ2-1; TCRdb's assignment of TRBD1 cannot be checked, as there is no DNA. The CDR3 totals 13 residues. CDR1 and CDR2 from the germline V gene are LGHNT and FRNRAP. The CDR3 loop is CASRDRGSNEQFF.

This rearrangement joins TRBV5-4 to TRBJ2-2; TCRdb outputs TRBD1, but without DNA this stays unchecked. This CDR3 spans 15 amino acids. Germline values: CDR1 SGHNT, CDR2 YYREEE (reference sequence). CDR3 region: CASSQKTGNTGELFF.

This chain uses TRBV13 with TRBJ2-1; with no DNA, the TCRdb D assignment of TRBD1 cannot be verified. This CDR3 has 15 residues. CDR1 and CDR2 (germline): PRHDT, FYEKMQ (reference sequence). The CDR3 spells CASSLTGKGSNEQFF.

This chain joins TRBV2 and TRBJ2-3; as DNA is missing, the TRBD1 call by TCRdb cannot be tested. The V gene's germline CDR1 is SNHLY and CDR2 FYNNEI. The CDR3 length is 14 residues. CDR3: CASSVPGPTLEQYF.

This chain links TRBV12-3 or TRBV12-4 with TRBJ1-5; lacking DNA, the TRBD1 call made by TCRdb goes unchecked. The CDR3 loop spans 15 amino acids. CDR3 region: CASSLGQGESQPQHF.

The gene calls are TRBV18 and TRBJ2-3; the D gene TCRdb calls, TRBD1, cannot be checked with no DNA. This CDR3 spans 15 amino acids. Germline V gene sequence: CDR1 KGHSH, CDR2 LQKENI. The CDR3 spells CASSLRGTSTDTQYF.

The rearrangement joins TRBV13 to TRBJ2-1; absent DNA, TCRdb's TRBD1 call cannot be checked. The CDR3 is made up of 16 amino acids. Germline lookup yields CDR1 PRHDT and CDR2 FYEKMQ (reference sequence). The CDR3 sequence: CASSRTVTSSYNEQFF.

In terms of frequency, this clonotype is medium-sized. The CDR3 is CASTGGGDGRYYEQYF. This chain joins TRBV6-6 and TRBJ2-7; TCRdb's D call, TRBD2, is unchecked because there is no DNA. The CDR3 extends over 16 amino acids. Per the germline V gene, CDR1 is MNHNY and CDR2 is SVGAGI (reference sequence).

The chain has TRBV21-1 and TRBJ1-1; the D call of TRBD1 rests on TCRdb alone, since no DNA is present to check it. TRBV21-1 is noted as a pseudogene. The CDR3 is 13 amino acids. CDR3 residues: CASRTGGSTEAFF.

This CDR3 reads CASSPMTQGTGELFF. The chain combines TRBV7-3 with TRBJ2-2; the TCRdb D gene call, TRBD1, has no DNA to confirm it. Germline values: CDR1 SGHTA, CDR2 FQGTGA. The CDR3 totals 15 residues. The variable domain in full, completed from reference TRBV7-3 and TRBJ2-2, reads GAGVSQTPSNKVTEKGKYVELRCDPISGHTALYWYRQSLGQGPEFLIYFQGTGAADDSGLPNDRFFAVRPEGSVSTLKIQRTERGDSAVYLCASSPMTQGTGELFFGEGSRLTVL.

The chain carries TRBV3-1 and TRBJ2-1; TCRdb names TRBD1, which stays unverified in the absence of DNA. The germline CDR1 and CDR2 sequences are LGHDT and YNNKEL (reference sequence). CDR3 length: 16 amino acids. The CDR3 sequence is CASSQDPGRYGGEQFF.

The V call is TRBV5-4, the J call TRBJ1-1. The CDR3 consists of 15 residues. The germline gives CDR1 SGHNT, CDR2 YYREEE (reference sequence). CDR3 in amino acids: CASSLSSWGFTEAFF.

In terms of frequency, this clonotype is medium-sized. The CDR3 protein is CASSLALGYNEQFF. The genes are TRBV7-9 and TRBJ2-1. Per germline, CDR1 SEHNR and CDR2 FQNEAQ (reference sequence). This CDR3 has 14 amino acids.

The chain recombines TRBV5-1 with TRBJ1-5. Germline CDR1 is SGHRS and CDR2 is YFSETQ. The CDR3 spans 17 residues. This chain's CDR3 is CASSLDYPGGPHQPQHF. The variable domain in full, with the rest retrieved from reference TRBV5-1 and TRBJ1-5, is KAGVTQTPRYLIKTRGQQVTLSCSPISGHRSVSWYQQTPGQGLQFLFEYFSETQRNKGNFPGRFSGRQFSNSRSEMNVSTLELGDSALYLCASSLDYPGGPHQPQHFGDGTRLSIL.

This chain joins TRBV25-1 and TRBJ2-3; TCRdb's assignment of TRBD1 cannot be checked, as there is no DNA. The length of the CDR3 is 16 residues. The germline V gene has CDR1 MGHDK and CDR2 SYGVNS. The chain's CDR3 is CASSVLLGGATDTQYF. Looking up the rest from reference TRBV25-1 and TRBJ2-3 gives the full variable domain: EADIYQTPRYLVIGTGKKITLECSQTMGHDKMYWYQQDPGMELHLIHYSYGVNSTEKGDLSSESTVSRIRTEHFPLTLESARPSHTSQYLCASSVLLGGATDTQYFGPGTRLTVL.

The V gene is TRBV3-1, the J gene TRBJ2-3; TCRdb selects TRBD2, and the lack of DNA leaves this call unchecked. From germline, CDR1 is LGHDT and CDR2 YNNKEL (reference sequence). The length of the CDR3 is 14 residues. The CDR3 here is CASTRLAGGETQYF.

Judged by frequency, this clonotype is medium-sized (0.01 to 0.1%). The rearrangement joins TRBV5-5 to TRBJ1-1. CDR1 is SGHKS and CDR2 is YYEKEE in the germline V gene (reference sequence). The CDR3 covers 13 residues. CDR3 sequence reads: CASSREGSTEAFF.

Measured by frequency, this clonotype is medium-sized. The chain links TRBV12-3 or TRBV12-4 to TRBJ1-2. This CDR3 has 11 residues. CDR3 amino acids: CASSLFADVTF.

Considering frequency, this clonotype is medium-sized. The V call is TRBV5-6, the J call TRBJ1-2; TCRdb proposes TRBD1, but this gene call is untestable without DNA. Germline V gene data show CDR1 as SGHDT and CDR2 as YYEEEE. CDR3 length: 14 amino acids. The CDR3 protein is CASSAGQGIYGYTF.